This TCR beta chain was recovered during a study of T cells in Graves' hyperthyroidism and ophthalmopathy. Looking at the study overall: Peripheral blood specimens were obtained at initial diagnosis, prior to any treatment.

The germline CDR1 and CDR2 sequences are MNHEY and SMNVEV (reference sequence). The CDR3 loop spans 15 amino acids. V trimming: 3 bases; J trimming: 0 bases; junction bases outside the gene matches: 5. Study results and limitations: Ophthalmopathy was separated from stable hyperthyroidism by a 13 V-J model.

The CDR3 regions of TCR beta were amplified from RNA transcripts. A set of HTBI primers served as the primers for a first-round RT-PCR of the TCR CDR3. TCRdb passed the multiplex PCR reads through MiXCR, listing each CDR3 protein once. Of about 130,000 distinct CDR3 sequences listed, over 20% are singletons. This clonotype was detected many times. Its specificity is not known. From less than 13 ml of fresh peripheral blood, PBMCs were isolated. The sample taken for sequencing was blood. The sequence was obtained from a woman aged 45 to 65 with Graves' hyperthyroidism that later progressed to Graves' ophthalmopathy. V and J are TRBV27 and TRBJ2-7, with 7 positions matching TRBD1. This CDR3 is CASSFSGQSSYEQYF. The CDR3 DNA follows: TGTGCCAGCAGTTTTTCGGGACAGAGCTCCTACGAGCAGTACTTC.